Sequencing of this T cell receptor beta chain was carried out in a study of T cell responses to AZD1222 COVID-19 vaccine (dated by TCRdb to the early 2020s). For context, the study as a whole: AZD1222 recipients whose second dose came at about 4 weeks and those whose second dose came at about 12 weeks were combined into one group, since spike-specific TCR depth and breadth did not differ between the two schedules. TCR sequencing covered some 240 trial participants: nearly 210 given two doses of AZD1222 and some 25 given two doses of MenACWY control vaccine. Trial participants were enrolled into age subgroups of 18-55, 56-69 and 70-plus years, which contained roughly 140, 27 and 60 TCR-sequenced participants, respectively. Summary of the overall study and its limitations: Most participants were white British and females outnumbered males, and the authors suggested that clonal diversity may have been underestimated. Reportedly, almost half of the unique spike-specific TCRs recognized epitopes lying outside the regions that are mutated in the B.1.351 and B.1.1.7 variants. Spike-specific TCR breadth and depth rose significantly after two AZD1222 doses compared with day 0 and with MenACWY recipients. Because no day 14 peak-response samples were available, repertoires were characterized only after the peak T cell response. Vaccine-associated CD4 TCRs spanned the whole spike protein, with dominant responses in regions 160-218 and 743-854. In the small 56-69-year group, the increase in depth fell short of significance, most likely because of low power. Only a handful of AZD1222 recipients were SARS-CoV-2 seropositive at baseline, limiting conclusions about previously exposed vaccinees.

CDR1 SGHRS and CDR2 YFSETQ were looked up in the germline V gene. The V end gives up 4 bases and the J end 2 bases, leaving 12 bases in the junction not matched to a gene. Taken from cysteine to phenylalanine, the CDR3 has 18 residues. Only the CDR3 part of the read is kept: 54 bases, read in frame from the first base. This clone was observed once. Its cognate antigen has yet to be identified. Per-base qualities were not stored, and no clone one base away is much larger. The CDR3 regions of human TCRbeta chains were analyzed by immunosequencing. For the original study's pipeline: TCRs in the repertoires were matched against a reference library of SARS-CoV-2-specific TCRs that had been generated with the MIRA antigen-specificity platform. Breadth meant the fraction of unique TCRs that were SARS-CoV-2-associated, whereas depth meant the fraction of total T cells that were SARS-CoV-2-associated. Using the MIRA data, each spike-specific TCR was mapped to the spike region that the TCR reacts to and placed in a CD4 or CD8 class. Log10-transformed breadth and depth values were compared by one-way ANOVA with Sidak's multiple comparisons tests. TCRdb limited this immuneACCESS table to in-frame rearrangements with V and J called. A share of clones is missing; checked studies link under half to unresolved V genes, and the rest is unexplained. V and J calls and clone size are given by that table; D and trimming were obtained from the DNA. A total of tens of thousands of clones appear in this sample, roughly 85% of them only once. The top ten clones comprise 3.9% of the sample.

The intended sense of this specimen's time point label: baseline before first vaccination. Samples from vaccinated people were obtained from the UK trials COV001 and COV002, which included a single-blind randomized controlled phase 2/3 trial of AZD1222 (ChAdOx1 nCoV-19) in healthy adults. Trial participant PBMC samples were collected at day 0 and day 28 after the second dose for TCRbeta chain sequencing. This TCR derives from an adult in good health. Sample: peripheral blood, taken on day 0 of AZD1222 vaccination. This chain joins TRBV5-1 to TRBJ2-1, with 10 bases matching TRBD1. The CDR3 protein: CASSRTSPDRGPYNEQFF. Read as DNA, the sequence is TGCGCCAGCAGCCGAACCTCTCCTGACAGGGGGCCCTACAATGAGCAGTTCTTC.